This is a list of T cell receptor beta chains from one sample in a study of cytomegalovirus exposure and HLA in healthy donors. Data came from immunoSEQ multiplex PCR; TCRdb stores just in-frame clones and leaves some out. The table lists 130,000 to 150,000 clones, more than 85% of them singletons. Sequencing used PBMCs. These receptors all stem from a man younger than 30 in good health and CMV-seronegative. Both conserved end residues are part of each CDR3. A D gene is named only where the DNA matches it firmly. The listing skips clone size in some rows; elsewhere it reads once, few, many or a size class.

j_call v_call d_call clone_size cdr3_length cdr3_aa cdr3_nt
TRBJ2-3 TRBV18 - - 16 CASSHTGGFNANTQYF TGTGCCAGCTCACACACTGGGGGGTTCAACGCAAATACGCAGTATTTT
TRBJ1-1 TRBV4-3 - - 14 CASSQDTGFTEAFF TGCGCCAGCAGCCAAGATACAGGCTTTACTGAAGCTTTCTTT
TRBJ1-5 TRBV6-5 TRBD1 - 14 CASSRDREDQPQHF TGTGCCAGCAGTCGGGACAGGGAGGACCAGCCCCAGCATTTT
TRBJ2-1 TRBV14 TRBD2 once 14 CASSKAGGPSEQFF TGTGCCAGCAGCAAAGCGGGGGGGCCCAGTGAGCAGTTCTTC
TRBJ2-2 TRBV5-1 - - 15 CASSLGGTNTGELFF TGCGCCAGCAGCTTGGGGGGCACGAACACCGGGGAGCTGTTTTTT
TRBJ2-2 TRBV5-1 TRBD1 - 15 CASSLSPGQTGELFF TGCGCCAGCAGCTTGAGTCCGGGACAGACCGGGGAGCTGTTTTTT
TRBJ2-7 TRBV18 - few 12 CASSPLGREQYF TGTGCCAGCTCACCGCTGGGGCGCGAGCAGTACTTC
TRBJ2-5 TRBV11-3 TRBD2 - 17 CASSLVASGTYQETQYF TGTGCCAGCAGCTTAGTGGCTAGCGGGACATATCAAGAGACCCAGTACTTC
TRBJ2-1 TRBV7-9 TRBD1 - 19 CASSLVGGTGTGGINEQFF TGTGCCAGCAGCTTAGTAGGAGGCACCGGGACAGGGGGCATCAATGAGCAGTTCTTC
TRBJ1-1 TRBV27 - - 15 CASSSLGGGGTEAFF TGTGCCAGCAGTTCCCTCGGAGGGGGGGGCACTGAAGCTTTCTTT
TRBJ2-7 TRBV5-1 - - 17 CASSLAPSSGPPYEQYF TGCGCCAGCAGCTTGGCCCCAAGCAGCGGTCCTCCCTACGAGCAGTACTTC
TRBJ2-7 TRBV6-1 - - 13 CASSEARGSEQYF TGTGCCAGCAGTGAAGCCCGGGGAAGCGAGCAGTACTTC
TRBJ1-3 TRBV2 TRBD1 once 18 CASSETGTGAFRGNTIYF TGTGCCAGCAGTGAGACCGGGACAGGGGCGTTTCGTGGAAACACCATATATTTT
TRBJ1-1 TRBV7-9 - - 15 CASSLVGGRNTEAFF TGTGCCAGCAGCCTCGTTGGTGGGCGGAACACTGAAGCTTTCTTT
TRBJ1-1 TRBV9 - - 20 CASSVAVGHGQGKVNTEAFF TGTGCCAGCAGCGTAGCCGTTGGACACGGGCAGGGTAAGGTAAACACTGAAGCTTTCTTT
TRBJ1-2 TRBV20-1 - - 10 CSARREGYTF TGCAGTGCTAGAAGGGAGGGCTACACCTTC
TRBJ1-4 TRBV2 TRBD1 - 15 CASRADRVQGEKLFF TGTGCCAGCAGAGCGGACAGGGTGCAAGGTGAAAAACTGTTTTTT
TRBJ2-2 TRBV11-2 - - 15 CASSPALASTGELFF TGTGCCAGCAGCCCAGCGCTGGCGAGCACCGGGGAGCTGTTTTTT
TRBJ2-1 TRBV19 - - 13 CASSIASGYEQFF TGTGCCAGTAGTATTGCGTCGGGGTATGAGCAGTTCTTC
TRBJ2-1 TRBV18 TRBD2 - 20 CASSPPPLAGGRSSYNEQFF TGTGCCAGCTCACCACCGCCCCTAGCGGGGGGGCGCAGCTCCTACAATGAGCAGTTCTTC
TRBJ1-3 TRBV7-2 - - 15 CASSLLGAVGNTIYF TGTGCCAGCAGCTTGCTGGGGGCGGTCGGAAACACCATATATTTT
TRBJ2-3 TRBV5-1 - - 15 CASSLRGLPTDTQYF TGCGCCAGCAGCTTGAGAGGACTACCCACAGATACGCAGTATTTT
TRBJ2-4 TRBV15 TRBD1 - 17 CATSRDKGQGAENIQYF TGTGCCACCAGCAGAGATAAGGGACAGGGGGCGGAAAACATTCAGTACTTC
TRBJ1-1 TRBV6-5 - - 13 CASRAQGNTEAFF TGTGCCAGCAGGGCCCAGGGTAACACTGAAGCTTTCTTT
TRBJ1-3 TRBV15 - once 18 CATSGRTTAYFSGNTIYF TGTGCCACCAGCGGCCGAACGACAGCCTATTTCTCTGGAAACACCATATATTTT
TRBJ2-3 TRBV28 TRBD2 - 19 CASSYPRTSGREVADTQYF TGTGCCAGCAGTTACCCCCGGACTAGCGGGAGGGAAGTGGCAGATACGCAGTATTTT
TRBJ2-5 TRBV14 - - 16 CASSQARLSIQETQYF TGTGCCAGCAGCCAAGCCCGACTGTCTATACAAGAGACCCAGTACTTC
TRBJ2-2 TRBV5-1 TRBD1 once 13 CASSFQGAGELFF TGCGCCAGCAGCTTCCAGGGGGCCGGGGAGCTGTTTTTT
TRBJ1-1 TRBV18 - - 13 CASSRTGNTEAFF TGTGCCAGCTCACGCACAGGGAACACTGAAGCTTTCTTT
TRBJ1-2 TRBV23-1 TRBD1 - 15 CASSPRDRDNYGYTF TGCGCCAGCAGCCCCCGGGACAGGGATAACTATGGCTACACCTTC
TRBJ1-5 TRBV7-9 - - 13 CASSFLGDQPQHF TGTGCCAGCAGCTTTCTTGGAGATCAGCCCCAGCATTTT
TRBJ1-4 TRBV6-5 TRBD1 - 14 CASSLTGGSEKLFF TGTGCCAGCAGTTTAACAGGGGGCAGTGAAAAACTGTTTTTT
TRBJ2-1 TRBV7-9 TRBD2 - 15 CASSLIAGGPNEQFF TGTGCCAGCAGCTTAATCGCGGGAGGGCCCAATGAGCAGTTCTTC
TRBJ2-6 TRBV27 - - 15 CASSLVEAGANVLTF TGTGCCAGCAGTTTAGTCGAGGCTGGGGCCAACGTCCTGACTTTC
TRBJ2-5 TRBV7-9 TRBD2 - 16 CASSGGLAGDQETQYF TGTGCCAGCAGCGGAGGACTAGCGGGGGACCAAGAGACCCAGTACTTC
TRBJ2-3 TRBV7-8 TRBD2 - 16 CASSFGTSGLPDTQYF TGTGCCAGCAGCTTTGGTACTAGCGGGCTTCCAGATACGCAGTATTTT
TRBJ2-7 TRBV11-2 - - 15 CASSLESQGDYEQYF TGTGCCAGCAGCTTAGAGAGTCAGGGCGACTACGAGCAGTACTTC